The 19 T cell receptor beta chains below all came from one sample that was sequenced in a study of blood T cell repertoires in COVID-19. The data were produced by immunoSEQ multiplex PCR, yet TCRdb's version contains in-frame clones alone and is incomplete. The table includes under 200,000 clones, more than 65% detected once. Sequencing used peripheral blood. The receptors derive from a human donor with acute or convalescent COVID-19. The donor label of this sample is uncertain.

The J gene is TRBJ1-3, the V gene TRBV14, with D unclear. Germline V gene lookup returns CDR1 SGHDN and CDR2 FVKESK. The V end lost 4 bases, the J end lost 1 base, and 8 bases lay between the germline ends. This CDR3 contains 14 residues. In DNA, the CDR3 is TGTGCCAGCAGCCTTCCGCGATCTGGAAACACCATATATTTT. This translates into CASSLPRSGNTIYF.

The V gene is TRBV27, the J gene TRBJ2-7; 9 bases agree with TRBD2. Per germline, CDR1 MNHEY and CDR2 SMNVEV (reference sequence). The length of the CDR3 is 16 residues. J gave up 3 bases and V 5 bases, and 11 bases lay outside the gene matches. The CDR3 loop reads CASSPQRSGRIYEQYF. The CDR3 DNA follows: TGTGCCAGCAGTCCCCAGAGGAGCGGGAGGATCTACGAGCAGTACTTC.

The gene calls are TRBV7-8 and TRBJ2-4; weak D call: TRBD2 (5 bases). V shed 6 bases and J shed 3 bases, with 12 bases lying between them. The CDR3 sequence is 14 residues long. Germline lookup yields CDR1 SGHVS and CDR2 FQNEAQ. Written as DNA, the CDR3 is TGTGCCAGCAGTGTCACGGGGATCAAAAACATTCAGTACTTC. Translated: CASSVTGIKNIQYF.

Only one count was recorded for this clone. DNA for the CDR3: TGCGCCAGCAGCTCTGGACAGGGCGGGGAAAAACTGTTTTTT. This translates into CASSSGQGGEKLFF. This sequence joins TRBV5-1 and TRBJ1-4; 8 nucleotides match TRBD1. Germline CDR1 and CDR2: SGHRS and YFSETQ. This CDR3 has 14 amino acids. After removal of 3 bases from V and 8 bases from J, the junction contained 6 bases not matched to a gene.

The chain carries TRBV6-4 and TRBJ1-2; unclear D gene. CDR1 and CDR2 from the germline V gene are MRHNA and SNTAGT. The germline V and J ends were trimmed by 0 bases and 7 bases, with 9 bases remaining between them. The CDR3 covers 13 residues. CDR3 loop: CASSDSRVGGYTF. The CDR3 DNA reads TGTGCCAGCAGTGACTCGAGGGTCGGTGGCTACACCTTC.

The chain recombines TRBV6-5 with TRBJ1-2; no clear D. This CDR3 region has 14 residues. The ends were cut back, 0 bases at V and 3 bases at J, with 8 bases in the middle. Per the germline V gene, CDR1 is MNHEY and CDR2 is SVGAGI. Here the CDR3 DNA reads TGTGCCAGCAGTTACTCTCAGTTCCACTATGGCTACACCTTC. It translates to CASSYSQFHYGYTF.

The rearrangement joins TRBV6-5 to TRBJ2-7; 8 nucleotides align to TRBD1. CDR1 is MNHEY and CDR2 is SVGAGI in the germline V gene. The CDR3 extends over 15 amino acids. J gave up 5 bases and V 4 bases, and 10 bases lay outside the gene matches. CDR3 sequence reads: CASSSFGTGINEQYF. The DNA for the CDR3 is TGTGCCAGCAGTTCCTTCGGGACAGGCATCAACGAGCAGTACTTC.

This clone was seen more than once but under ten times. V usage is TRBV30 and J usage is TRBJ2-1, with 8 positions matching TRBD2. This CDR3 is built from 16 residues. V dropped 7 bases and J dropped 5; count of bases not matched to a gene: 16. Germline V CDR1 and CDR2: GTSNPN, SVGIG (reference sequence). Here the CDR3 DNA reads TGTGCCTCGGCCCGAGGAGGGGCGGGAGGTAACAATGAGCAGTTCTTC. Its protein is CASARGGAGGNNEQFF.

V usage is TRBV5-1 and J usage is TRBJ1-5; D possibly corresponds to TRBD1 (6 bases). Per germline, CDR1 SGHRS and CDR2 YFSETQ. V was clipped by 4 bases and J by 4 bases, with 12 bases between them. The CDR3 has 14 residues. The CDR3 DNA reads TGCGCCAGCAGCATGGACAGCGGGAATCAGCCCCAGCATTTT. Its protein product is CASSMDSGNQPQHF.

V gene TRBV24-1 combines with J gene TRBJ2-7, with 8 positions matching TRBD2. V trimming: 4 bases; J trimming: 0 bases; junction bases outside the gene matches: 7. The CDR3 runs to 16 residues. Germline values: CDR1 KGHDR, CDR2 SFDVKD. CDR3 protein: CATSDRSGESSYEQYF. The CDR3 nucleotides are TGTGCCACCAGTGACCGTAGCGGGGAAAGCTCCTACGAGCAGTACTTC.

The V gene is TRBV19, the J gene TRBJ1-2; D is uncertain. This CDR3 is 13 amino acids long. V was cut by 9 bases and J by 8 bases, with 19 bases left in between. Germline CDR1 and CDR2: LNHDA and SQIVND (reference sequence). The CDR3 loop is CASSEGPLGGYTF. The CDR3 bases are TGTGCCAGCTCGGAGGGTCCTTTGGGGGGCTACACCTTC.

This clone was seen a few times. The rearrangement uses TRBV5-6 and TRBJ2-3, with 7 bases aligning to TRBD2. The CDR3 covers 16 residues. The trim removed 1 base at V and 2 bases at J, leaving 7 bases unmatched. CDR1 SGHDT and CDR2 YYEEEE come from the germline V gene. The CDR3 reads CASSLRAGRATDTQYF. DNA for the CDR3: TGTGCCAGCAGCTTGCGAGCGGGGAGAGCCACAGATACGCAGTATTTT.

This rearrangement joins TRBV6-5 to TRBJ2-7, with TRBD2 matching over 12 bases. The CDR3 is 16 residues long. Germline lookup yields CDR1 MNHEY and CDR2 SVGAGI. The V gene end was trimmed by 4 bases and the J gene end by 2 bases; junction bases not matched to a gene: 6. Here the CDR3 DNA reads TGTGCCAGCAGTTCCTTACTAGCGGGAGGACCCTACGAGCAGTACTTC. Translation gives CASSSLLAGGPYEQYF.

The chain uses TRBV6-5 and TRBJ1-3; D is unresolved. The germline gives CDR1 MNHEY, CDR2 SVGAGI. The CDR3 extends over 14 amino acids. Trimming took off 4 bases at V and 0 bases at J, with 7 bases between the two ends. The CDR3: CASSSPSSGNTIYF. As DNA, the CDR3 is TGTGCCAGCAGTTCCCCCTCCTCTGGAAACACCATATATTTT.

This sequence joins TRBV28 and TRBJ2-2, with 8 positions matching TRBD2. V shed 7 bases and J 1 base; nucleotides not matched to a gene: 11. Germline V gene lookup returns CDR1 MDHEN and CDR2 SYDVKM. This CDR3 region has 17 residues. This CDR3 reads CASTPGGGGVNTGELFF. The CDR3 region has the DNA TGTGCCAGCACTCCCGGGGGGGGAGGGGTGAACACCGGGGAGCTGTTTTTT.

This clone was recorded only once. The CDR3 reads CASSLAQGVLYEQYF. CDR3 DNA: TGTGCCAGCAGCTTGGCCCAGGGGGTGTTGTACGAGCAGTACTTC. This chain uses TRBV5-4 with TRBJ2-7, with 7 bases aligning to TRBD1. This CDR3 contains 15 residues. V lost 0 bases to trimming and J lost 4 bases; unmatched junction nucleotides: 7. Per the germline V gene, CDR1 is SGHNT and CDR2 is YYREEE (reference sequence).

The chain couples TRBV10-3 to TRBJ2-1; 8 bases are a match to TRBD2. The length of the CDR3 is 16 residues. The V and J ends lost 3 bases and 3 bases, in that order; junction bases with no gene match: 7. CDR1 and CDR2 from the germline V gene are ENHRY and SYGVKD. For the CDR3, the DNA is TGTGCCATCAGTGAAGTCACTAGCGGCCTCTACAATGAGCAGTTCTTC. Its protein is CAISEVTSGLYNEQFF.

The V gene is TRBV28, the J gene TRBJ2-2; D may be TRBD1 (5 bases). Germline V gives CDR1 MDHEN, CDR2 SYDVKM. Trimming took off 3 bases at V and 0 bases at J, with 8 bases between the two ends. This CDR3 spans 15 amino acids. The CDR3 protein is CASSLQGSNTGELFF. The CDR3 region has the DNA TGTGCCAGCAGTTTGCAGGGCTCGAACACCGGGGAGCTGTTTTTT.

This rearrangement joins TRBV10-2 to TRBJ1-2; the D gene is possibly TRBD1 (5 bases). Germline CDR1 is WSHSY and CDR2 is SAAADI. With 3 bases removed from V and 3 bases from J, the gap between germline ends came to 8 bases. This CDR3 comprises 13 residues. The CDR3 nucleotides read TGCGCCAGCAGTGATACGGGGGACTATGGCTACACCTTC. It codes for CASSDTGDYGYTF.